The 3 T cell receptor beta chains listed next were all sequenced from one sample in a study of type 1 regulatory T cells. TCRdb re-derived calls from the reads in MiXCR, one entry per CDR3 protein. The sample gives under 20,000 distinct CDR3 sequences, 10% to 13% of which show up once; approximately 2.8% is in the top ten. The sequencing sample was made of CD4+ T cells, either the whole sample or a sorted fraction (not recorded which). Receptor source: a human donor in good health.

This clonotype was counted ten times or more. The chain couples TRBV6-6 to TRBJ1-1; TRBD1 might be the D (6 bases). The CDR3 is 14 residues long. Germline lookup yields CDR1 MNHNY and CDR2 SVGAGI (reference sequence). Trimming cost V 10 bases and J 0 bases, with 15 bases left between them. This CDR3 is CATAEGGVNTEAFF. DNA of the CDR3: TGTGCCACAGCGGAGGGGGGAGTGAACACTGAAGCTTTCTTT.

By frequency in the sample, this clonotype is medium-sized (0.01 to 0.1%). V gene TRBV28 combines with J gene TRBJ2-7; 7 positions match TRBD1. V trimming: 5 bases; J trimming: 4 bases; junction bases outside the gene matches: 11. There are 15 residues in the CDR3. The germline V gene encodes CDR1 MDHEN and CDR2 SYDVKM. CDR3 amino acids: CASSDTGTEHYEQYF. As DNA, the CDR3 is TGTGCCAGCAGTGATACCGGGACAGAACATTACGAGCAGTACTTC.

This clonotype was found many times. This sequence joins TRBV29-1 and TRBJ1-2; D is possibly TRBD1 (6 bases). Germline-derived CDR1 and CDR2 are SQVTM and ANQGSEA. This CDR3 has 15 residues. The V gene lost 0 bases and the J gene lost 5 bases, with 16 bases spanning the gap. The CDR3 reads CSVEDLPRGRYGYTF. CDR3 coding DNA: TGCAGCGTTGAAGATCTGCCCAGGGGAAGGTATGGCTACACCTTC.